One and the same sample provided the 14 T cell receptor beta chains below, sequenced in a study of technical replicates of blood from several donors. Produced via immunoSEQ multiplex PCR; TCRdb's table is partial and in-frame only. The table includes more than 75,000 clones, around 85% detected once. Input material: PBMCs. These receptors originate from a human donor in good health. Some clones in this sample may be carry-over from other donors' samples.

The CDR3 nucleotides are TGTGCCAGCTCACCCCGGGGAGGGGCGGAGACCCAGTACTTC. The encoded protein is CASSPRGGAETQYF. The chain couples TRBV18 to TRBJ2-5; 7 positions agree with TRBD2. Germline V gene sequence: CDR1 KGHSH, CDR2 LQKENI. This CDR3 comprises 14 residues. J gave up 5 bases and V 3 bases, and 6 bases lay outside the gene matches.

The table lists this clone with a count of one. The V gene is TRBV2, the J gene TRBJ2-5; D is unresolved. The V end was cut by 2 bases, the J end by 7 bases, with 17 bases between. Germline V gene sequence: CDR1 SNHLY, CDR2 FYNNEI. The CDR3 has 15 residues. CDR3: CASSESRQLRGTQYF. CDR3 coding DNA: TGTGCCAGCAGTGAATCCCGGCAGTTAAGAGGGACCCAGTACTTC. The variable domain in full, completed from reference TRBV2 and TRBJ2-5, reads EPEVTQTPSHQVTQMGQEVILRCVPISNHLYFYWYRQILGQKVEFLVSFYNNEISEKSEIFDDQFSVERPDGSNFTLKIRSTKLEDSAMYFCASSESRQLRGTQYFGPGTRLLVL.

This clone is a singleton in its sample. The rearrangement uses TRBV11-3 and TRBJ2-1; 12 nucleotides match TRBD2. Germline V gene lookup returns CDR1 SGHNT and CDR2 YENEEA. This CDR3 spans 15 amino acids. V shed 1 base, J shed 9 bases, and the junction held 4 bases outside the gene matches. The CDR3 reads CASSLGLAGVGEQFF. The DNA for the CDR3 is TGTGCCAGCAGCTTAGGACTAGCGGGGGTTGGTGAGCAGTTCTTC.

The rearrangement links TRBV7-9 to TRBJ2-1; TRBD2 aligns across 7 bases. This CDR3 contains 14 residues. CDR1 and CDR2 from the germline V gene are SEHNR and FQNEAQ (reference sequence). J gave up 4 bases and V 5 bases, and 5 bases lay outside the gene matches. Here the CDR3 DNA reads TGTGCCAGCAGCGCCCCTAGCGGTTACAATGAGCAGTTCTTC. This codes for CASSAPSGYNEQFF.

The CDR3, as DNA: TGTGCCAGGAGGGACAGGGAATCAGATACGCAGTATTTT. Translation gives CARRDRESDTQYF. This chain uses TRBV10-3 with TRBJ2-3, with 9 bases lining up with TRBD1. There are 13 residues in the CDR3. The V and J ends lost 10 bases and 4 bases, in that order; junction bases with no gene match: 6. CDR1 and CDR2 from the germline V gene are ENHRY and SYGVKD.

The rearrangement links TRBV7-3 to TRBJ1-1; unclear D gene. Germline V CDR1 and CDR2: SGHTA, FQGTGA. The V gene lost 2 bases and the J gene lost 8 bases, with 12 bases spanning the gap. The CDR3 is 13 amino acids. The DNA of the CDR3 is TGTGCCAGCAGCTTATCTTGGGGAGGGGAAGCTTTCTTT. It yields the protein CASSLSWGGEAFF.

The chain employs TRBV5-3 and TRBJ2-4; perhaps TRBD1 as D (6 bases). TRBV5-3 is annotated as an ORF whose role is uncertain. The CDR3 runs 17 residues. V gave up 0 bases and J gave up 0 bases, with 13 bases separating them. The CDR3: CARSLDPGELAKNIQYF. The CDR3 coding sequence is TGTGCCAGAAGCTTGGACCCAGGGGAACTAGCCAAAAACATTCAGTACTTC.

The chain recombines TRBV18 with TRBJ1-5; D is uncertain. This CDR3 contains 13 residues. The germline CDR1 and CDR2 sequences are KGHSH and LQKENI. V dropped 5 bases and J dropped 7 bases, with 12 bases sitting between them. The CDR3 loop reads CASSVFGEQPQHF. The CDR3 bases are TGTGCCAGCTCAGTCTTTGGGGAGCAGCCCCAGCATTTT.

This clone occurred once. This sequence joins TRBV6-5 and TRBJ2-7, with a weak D call TRBD1 (6 bases). The CDR3 runs 14 residues. The germline CDR1 and CDR2 sequences are MNHEY and SVGAGI. Trimming left V 2 bases short and J 2 bases short, with 10 bases between. The CDR3 DNA reads as TGTGCCAGCAGTTACCGAGGGGGTCCCTACGAGCAGTACTTC. Protein product: CASSYRGGPYEQYF.

The chain joins TRBV29-1 to TRBJ2-3; 11 nucleotides match TRBD2. V lost 7 bases, J lost 3 bases, and 6 bases stayed unmatched. Per germline, CDR1 SQVTM and CDR2 ANQGSEA. The CDR3 is made up of 14 amino acids. CDR3 in DNA: TGCAGCGAAACTAGCGGGAGTTCGACAGATACGCAGTATTTT. Translation gives CSETSGSSTDTQYF.

The chain links TRBV6-5 to TRBJ2-7, with 8 bases lining up with TRBD2. J was trimmed by 2 bases and V by 7 bases; bases with no gene match: 4. CDR3 size: 13 residues. Germline values: CDR1 MNHEY, CDR2 SVGAGI. CDR3 in amino acids: CASTLAGTYEQYF. The CDR3 nucleotides are TGTGCCAGCACCCTAGCGGGTACCTACGAGCAGTACTTC.

The count of this clone is one. The chain has TRBV7-9 and TRBJ1-2; D unresolved. Germline V gives CDR1 SEHNR, CDR2 FQNEAQ (reference sequence). This CDR3 contains 12 residues. Trimming cost V 6 bases and J 4 bases, with 9 bases left between them. In nucleotides, the CDR3 is TGTGCCAGCAGTCGTGAACTCTATGGCTACACCTTC. This sequence encodes CASSRELYGYTF.

As regards this clone: Within the sample, other DNA sequences also encode this same CDR3. The chain combines TRBV4-3 with TRBJ1-1, with a possible D match to TRBD1 (5 bases). V was shortened by 2 bases and J by 3 bases, with 10 bases between the two germline ends. This CDR3 has 14 amino acids. Germline V gene data show CDR1 as LGHNA and CDR2 as YSLEER. CDR3 DNA sequence: TGCGCCAGCAGCCAATCCGGACAAGACACTGAAGCTTTCTTT. This translates into CASSQSGQDTEAFF.

There are a few counts of this clone. The chain recombines TRBV5-1 with TRBJ1-6, with a possible D match to TRBD1 (5 bases). Germline-derived CDR1 and CDR2 are SGHRS and YFSETQ. The CDR3 totals 12 residues. The V end lost 5 bases, the J end lost 6 bases, and 6 bases lay between the germline ends. As DNA, the CDR3 is TGCGCCAGCAGGGACACTAATTCACCCCTCCACTTT. Amino acids: CASRDTNSPLHF.